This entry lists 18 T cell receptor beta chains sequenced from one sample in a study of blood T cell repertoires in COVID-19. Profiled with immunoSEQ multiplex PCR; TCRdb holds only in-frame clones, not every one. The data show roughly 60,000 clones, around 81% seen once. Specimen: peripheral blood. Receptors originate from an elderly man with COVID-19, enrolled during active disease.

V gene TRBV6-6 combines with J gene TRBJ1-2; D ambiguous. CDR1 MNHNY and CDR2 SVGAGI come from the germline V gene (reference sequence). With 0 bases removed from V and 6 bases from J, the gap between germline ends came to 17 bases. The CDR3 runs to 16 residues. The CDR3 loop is CASSYSTREGGNGYTF. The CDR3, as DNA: TGTGCCAGCAGTTACTCGACTCGTGAGGGCGGCAATGGCTACACCTTC.

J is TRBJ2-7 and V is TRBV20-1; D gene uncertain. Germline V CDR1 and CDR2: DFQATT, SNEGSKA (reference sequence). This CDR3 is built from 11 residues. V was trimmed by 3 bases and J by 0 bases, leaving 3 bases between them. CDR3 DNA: TGCAGTGCTAGCGGCTCCTACGAGCAGTACGTC. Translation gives CSASGSYEQYV.

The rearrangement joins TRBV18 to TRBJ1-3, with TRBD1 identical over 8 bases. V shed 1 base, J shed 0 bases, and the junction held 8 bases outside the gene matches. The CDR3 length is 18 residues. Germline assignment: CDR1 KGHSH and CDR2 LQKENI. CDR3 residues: CASSPLTRDRLSGNTIYF. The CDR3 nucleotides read TGTGCCAGCTCACCACTGACTAGGGACAGGCTCTCTGGAAACACCATATATTTT.

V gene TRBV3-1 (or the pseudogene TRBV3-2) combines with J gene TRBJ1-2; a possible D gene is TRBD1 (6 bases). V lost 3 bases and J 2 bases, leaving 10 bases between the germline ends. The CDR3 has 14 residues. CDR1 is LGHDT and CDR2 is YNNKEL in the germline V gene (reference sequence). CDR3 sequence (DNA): TGTGCCAGCAGCCACCGGACAGACAACTATGGCTACACCTTC. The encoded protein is CASSHRTDNYGYTF.

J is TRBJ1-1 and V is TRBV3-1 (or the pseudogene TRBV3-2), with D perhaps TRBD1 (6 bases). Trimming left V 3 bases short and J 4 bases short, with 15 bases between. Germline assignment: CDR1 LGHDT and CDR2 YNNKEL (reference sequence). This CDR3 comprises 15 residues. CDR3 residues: CASSQRGGGGTEAFF. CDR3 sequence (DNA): TGTGCCAGCAGCCAGCGAGGTGGGGGCGGCACTGAAGCTTTCTTT.

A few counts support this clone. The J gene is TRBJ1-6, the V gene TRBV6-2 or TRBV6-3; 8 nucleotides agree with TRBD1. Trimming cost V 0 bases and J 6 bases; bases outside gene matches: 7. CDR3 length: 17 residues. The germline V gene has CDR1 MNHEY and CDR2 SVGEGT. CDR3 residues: CASSYSRFDRGNSPLHF. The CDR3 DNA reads TGTGCCAGCAGTTACTCGCGTTTCGACAGGGGTAATTCACCCCTCCACTTT.

The CDR3 loop is CAWSVNRGASNQPQHF. The CDR3 bases are TGTGCCTGGAGTGTAAATCGGGGGGCGAGCAATCAGCCCCAGCATTTT. The rearrangement joins TRBV30 to TRBJ1-5; perhaps TRBD1 as D (6 bases). Germline V gene lookup returns CDR1 GTSNPN and CDR2 SVGIG (reference sequence). V was shortened by 0 bases and J by 1 base, with 13 bases between the two germline ends. CDR3 length: 16 residues.

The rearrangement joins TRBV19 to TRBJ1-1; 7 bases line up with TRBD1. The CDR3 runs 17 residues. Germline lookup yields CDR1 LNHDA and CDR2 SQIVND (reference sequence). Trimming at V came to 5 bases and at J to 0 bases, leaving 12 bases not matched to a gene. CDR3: CASSDRAGAIMNTEAFF. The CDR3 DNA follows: TGTGCCAGTAGTGACAGGGCCGGTGCAATTATGAACACTGAAGCTTTCTTT.

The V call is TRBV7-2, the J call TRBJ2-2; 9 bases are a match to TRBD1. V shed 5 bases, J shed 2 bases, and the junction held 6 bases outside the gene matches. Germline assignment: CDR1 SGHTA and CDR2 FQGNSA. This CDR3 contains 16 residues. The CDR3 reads CASSPRTGDNTGELFF. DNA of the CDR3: TGTGCCAGCAGCCCCCGGACAGGGGACAACACCGGGGAGCTGTTTTTT. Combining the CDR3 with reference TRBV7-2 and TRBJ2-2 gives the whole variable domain GAGVSQSPSNKVTEKGKDVELRCDPISGHTALYWYRQSLGQGLEFLIYFQGNSAPDKSGLPSDRFSAERTGGSVSTLTIQRTQQEDSAVYLCASSPRTGDNTGELFFGEGSRLTVL.

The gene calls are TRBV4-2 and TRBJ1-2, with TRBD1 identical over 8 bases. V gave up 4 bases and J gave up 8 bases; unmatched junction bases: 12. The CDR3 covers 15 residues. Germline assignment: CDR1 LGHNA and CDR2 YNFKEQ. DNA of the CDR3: TGTGCCAGCAGCCGCCCCGACAGGGGCAACGAAGGCTACACCTTC. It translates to CASSRPDRGNEGYTF.

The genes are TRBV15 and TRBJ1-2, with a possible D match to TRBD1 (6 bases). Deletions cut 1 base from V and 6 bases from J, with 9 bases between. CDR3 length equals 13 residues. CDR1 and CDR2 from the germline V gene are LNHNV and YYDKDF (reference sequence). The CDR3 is CATSRVGADGYTF. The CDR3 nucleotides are TGTGCCACCAGCAGAGTGGGGGCGGATGGCTACACCTTC.

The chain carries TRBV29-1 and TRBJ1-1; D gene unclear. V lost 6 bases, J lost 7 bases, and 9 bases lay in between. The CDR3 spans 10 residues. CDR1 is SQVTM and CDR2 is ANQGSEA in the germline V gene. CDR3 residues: CSVVTYEAFF. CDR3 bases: TGCAGCGTGGTGACTTATGAAGCTTTCTTT.

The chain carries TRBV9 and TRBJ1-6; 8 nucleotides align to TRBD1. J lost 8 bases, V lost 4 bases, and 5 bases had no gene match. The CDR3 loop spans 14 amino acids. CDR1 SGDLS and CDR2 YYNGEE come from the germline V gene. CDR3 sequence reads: CASSTTGGDSPLHF. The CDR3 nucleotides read TGTGCCAGCAGCACTACAGGGGGGGATTCACCCCTCCACTTT.

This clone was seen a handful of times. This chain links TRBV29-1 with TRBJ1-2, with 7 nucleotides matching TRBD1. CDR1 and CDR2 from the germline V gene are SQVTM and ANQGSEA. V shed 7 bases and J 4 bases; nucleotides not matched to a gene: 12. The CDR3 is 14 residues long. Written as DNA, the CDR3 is TGCAGCGCATACGAACCAGGGGGTGGCTATGGCTACACCTTC. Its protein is CSAYEPGGGYGYTF.

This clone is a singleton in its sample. The CDR3 reads CAISEKDSYLNYGYTF. The CDR3 coding sequence is TGTGCCATCAGTGAAAAGGACAGCTATCTCAACTATGGCTACACCTTC. This sequence joins TRBV10-3 and TRBJ1-2, with D perhaps matching TRBD1 (6 bases). The ends were cut back, 3 bases at V and 2 bases at J, with 16 bases in the middle. Germline-derived CDR1 and CDR2 are ENHRY and SYGVKD. The CDR3 consists of 16 residues.

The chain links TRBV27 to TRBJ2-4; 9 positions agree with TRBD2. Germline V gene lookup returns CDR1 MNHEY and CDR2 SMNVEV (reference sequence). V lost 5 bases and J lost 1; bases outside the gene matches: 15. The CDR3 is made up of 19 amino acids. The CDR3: CASSPGTHAGGGAKNIQYF. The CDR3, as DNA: TGTGCCAGCAGTCCCGGGACCCACGCGGGGGGGGGTGCCAAAAACATTCAGTACTTC.

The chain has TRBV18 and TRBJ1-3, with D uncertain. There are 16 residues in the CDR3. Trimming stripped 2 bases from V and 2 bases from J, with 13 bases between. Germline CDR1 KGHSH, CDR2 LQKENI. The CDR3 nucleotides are TGTGCCAGCTCACCATTGACCCAGGTAGCTGGAAACACCATATATTTT. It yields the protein CASSPLTQVAGNTIYF.

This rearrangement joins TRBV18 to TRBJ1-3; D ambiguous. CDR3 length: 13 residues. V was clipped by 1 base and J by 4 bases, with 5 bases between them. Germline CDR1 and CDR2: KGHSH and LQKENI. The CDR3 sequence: CASSPLPGNTIYF. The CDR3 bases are TGTGCCAGCTCACCACTCCCGGGAAACACCATATATTTT.